This TCR beta chain derives from a study of blood T cells in healthy people across ages. Notes on the study in general: Unknown CMV status may confound age-related changes in expanded clones.

Of note for this clonotype: Its antigen remains unidentified.

Trimming pared 7 bases from V and 3 bases from J, leaving 12 bases between. This CDR3 region has 14 residues. A sample-barcoded 5' primer and a J-beta primer mix were used in a second PCR of roughly 7 to 12 cycles. Tags on each cDNA molecule came from a template-switch adaptor with 12 random nucleotides. TCRdb ran MiXCR on the 5' RACE reads and lists one entry per CDR3 protein. The table lists 550,000 to 650,000 distinct CDR3 sequences, 25% to 30% of them singletons, with less than 20% in the top ten. The origin of this receptor is a woman older than 75 in good health. Sequencing was performed on blood. The chain carries TRBV12-3 or TRBV12-4 and TRBJ2-2; possibly TRBD2 for D (7 bases). The CDR3 nucleotides are TGTGCCAGCACCTCGGGGGGCTACACCGGGGAGCTGTTTTTT. Translated: CASTSGGYTGELFF.